Listed below are T cell receptor beta chains from one sample, sequenced in a study of metastatic and nonmetastatic thyroid tumors. TCRdb re-analyzed the PCR reads using MiXCR. The table lists 4,000 to 5,000 clones, roughly 29% of them singletons. Specimen: adjacent normal tissue. The receptor set was obtained from a female donor with papillary thyroid cancer or a benign thyroid nodule (not recorded which). Some clones in this sample may be carry-over from other donors' samples. CDR3s include the opening cysteine and the closing phenylalanine or tryptophan. Each record gives: V gene, clone size, D gene, CDR3 length, J gene, CDR3 protein, CDR3 DNA. D genes are given only for firm matches. A row's size may be missing; if present it is once, few, many or a size class.

TRBV18,NA,TRBD1,14,TRBJ1-1,CASSGQGTNTEAFF,TGTGCCAGCTCCGGACAGGGGACGAACACTGAAGCTTTCTTT
TRBV18,many,NA,15,TRBJ1-5,CASSPPSVSNQPQHF,TGTGCCAGCTCACCACCCTCAGTTAGCAATCAGCCCCAGCATTTT
TRBV29-1,medium-sized,TRBD1,15,TRBJ1-1,CSAPARQGAHTEAFF,TGCAGCGCTCCCGCGAGACAGGGGGCCCACACTGAAGCTTTCTTT
TRBV20-1,NA,TRBD2,14,TRBJ2-3,CSAWDAGGTDTQYF,TGCAGTGCATGGGACGCGGGGGGCACAGATACGCAGTATTTT
TRBV6-2/TRBV6-3,few,TRBD1,13,TRBJ2-1,CASTKEGANEQFF,TGTGCCAGCACCAAAGAGGGGGCGAATGAGCAGTTCTTC
TRBV4-3,NA,NA,15,TRBJ2-2,CASRQSLQGAGELFF,TGCGCCAGCAGGCAGAGCCTTCAGGGCGCCGGGGAGCTGTTTTTT
TRBV20-1,NA,NA,16,TRBJ2-7,CSATKSGLPEGYEQYF,TGCAGTGCGACCAAATCGGGACTCCCGGAGGGCTACGAGCAGTACTTC
TRBV6-1,few,NA,12,TRBJ1-6,CASRRYNSPLHF,TGTGCCAGCAGACGGTATAATTCACCCCTCCACTTT
TRBV27,medium-sized,TRBD1,14,TRBJ1-2,CASSQQGAEGGYTF,TGTGCCAGCAGTCAACAGGGGGCGGAGGGGGGCTACACCTTC
TRBV7-2,medium-sized,TRBD1,14,TRBJ2-7,CASSPGQGTYEQYF,TGTGCCAGCAGCCCGGGACAGGGTACCTACGAGCAGTACTTC
TRBV20-1,large,NA,13,TRBJ1-2,CSAPGRHNYGYTF,TGCAGTGCCCCGGGACGGCATAACTATGGCTACACCTTC
TRBV20-1,NA,NA,12,TRBJ2-7,CSARMGQYEQYF,TGCAGTGCTAGAATGGGGCAATACGAGCAGTACTTC
TRBV6-4,few,TRBD1,13,TRBJ1-5,CASRTGGNQPQHF,TGTGCCAGCAGAACAGGGGGGAATCAGCCCCAGCATTTT
TRBV2,few,TRBD2,15,TRBJ2-7,CASSDLLAGTYEQYF,TGTGCCAGCAGTGATTTACTAGCGGGCACCTACGAGCAGTACTTC
TRBV9,many,NA,15,TRBJ2-4,CASSVGTLGVNIQYF,TGTGCCAGCAGCGTGGGGACACTAGGGGTAAACATTCAGTACTTC
TRBV20-1,large,NA,15,TRBJ2-1,CSARVGQSSYNEQFF,TGCAGTGCTAGGGTCGGTCAGAGCTCCTACAATGAGCAGTTCTTC
TRBV20-1,NA,NA,13,TRBJ2-1,CSAPKTFSNEQFF,TGCAGTGCCCCCAAAACGTTCTCCAATGAGCAGTTCTTC
TRBV5-8,medium-sized,TRBD1,14,TRBJ1-2,CASNPGQGAYGYTF,TGTGCCAGCAACCCCGGGCAGGGGGCATATGGCTACACCTTC
TRBV5-4,NA,NA,15,TRBJ2-7,CASSLAGSAGDELYF,TGTGCCAGCAGCTTGGCCGGGAGTGCCGGGGACGAGCTGTACTTC
TRBV28,medium-sized,TRBD1,15,TRBJ2-5,CASSSDRGLRETQYF,TGTGCCAGCAGTTCGGACAGGGGGCTTCGGGAGACCCAGTACTTC
TRBV6-2/TRBV6-3,NA,TRBD1,16,TRBJ2-2,CASSYPRTGVTGELFF,TGTGCCAGCAGTTACCCTCGGACAGGGGTAACCGGGGAGCTGTTTTTT
TRBV20-1,medium-sized,TRBD2,14,TRBJ2-7,CSAPLAGETYEQYF,TGCAGTGCTCCCCTAGCGGGAGAGACCTACGAGCAGTACTTC
TRBV24-1,medium-sized,TRBD2,15,TRBJ2-1,CATSDRGGGYNEQFF,TGTGCCACCAGTGATCGGGGGGGGGGCTACAATGAGCAGTTCTTC
TRBV28,few,NA,15,TRBJ1-2,CASSFPERKNYGYTF,TGTGCCAGCAGTTTCCCGGAAAGGAAAAACTATGGCTACACCTTC
TRBV4-1,NA,TRBD2,15,TRBJ2-7,CASSQGGGSGYEQYF,TGCGCCAGCAGCCAAGGGGGCGGGAGTGGGTACGAGCAGTACTTC
TRBV19,medium-sized,TRBD1,15,TRBJ2-1,CASSEQGTLADEQFF,TGTGCCAGTAGTGAACAGGGGACGTTGGCGGATGAGCAGTTCTTC
TRBV5-4,few,NA,17,TRBJ1-6,CASSWGLSGRGGSPLHF,TGTGCCAGCAGCTGGGGGCTCAGCGGGAGAGGAGGTTCACCCCTCCACTTT
TRBV20-1,NA,NA,15,TRBJ1-3,CSARASTGTINTIYF,TGCAGTGCTAGAGCCTCGACAGGAACTATAAACACCATATATTTT
TRBV6-1,NA,TRBD1,17,TRBJ2-5,CASSDKGLQGLGETQYF,TGTGCCAGCAGTGATAAGGGCTTACAGGGGTTGGGAGAGACCCAGTACTTC